The 15 T cell receptor beta chains below were found in one sample sequenced in a study of cytomegalovirus exposure and HLA in healthy donors. The assay was immunoSEQ multiplex PCR, and TCRdb's table has in-frame clones only and misses some. The table has 90,000 to 120,000 clones, approximately 85% seen once; the top ten hold 3% to 3.5%. The sequenced sample consisted of PBMCs. The receptors were gathered from a woman younger than 30 in good health and CMV-seronegative.

This sequence joins TRBV7-6 and TRBJ1-3, with 9 bases aligning to TRBD1. Losses at the gene ends were 0 bases for V and 0 bases for J; bases not matched to a gene: 9. Germline V gene lookup returns CDR1 SGHVS and CDR2 FNYEAQ. CDR3 length equals 19 residues. The CDR3 region is CASSLARFQGQGSGNTIYF. Here the CDR3 DNA reads TGTGCCAGCAGCTTAGCAAGGTTCCAGGGACAGGGCTCTGGAAACACCATATATTTT.

In nucleotides, the CDR3 is TGTGCCAGCTCCCAAGGGGACACTGAAGCTTTCTTT. Translation gives CASSQGDTEAFF. The chain uses TRBV19 and TRBJ1-1; D may be TRBD1 (5 bases). In germline, CDR1 is LNHDA, CDR2 SQIVND (reference sequence). The CDR3 totals 12 residues. V shed 9 bases and J shed 3 bases, with 11 bases lying between them.

This chain uses TRBV5-1 with TRBJ2-6; D is perhaps TRBD1 (6 bases). V was pared by 5 bases and J by 0 bases, with 18 bases between. The CDR3 contains 18 residues. CDR1 SGHRS and CDR2 YFSETQ come from the germline V gene. For the CDR3, the DNA is TGCGCCAGCAGACGGGACATAGTTCCTATCTCTGGGGCCAACGTCCTGACTTTC. It translates to CASRRDIVPISGANVLTF.

J is TRBJ2-7 and V is TRBV5-6; no firm D call. This CDR3 contains 15 residues. The germline V gene has CDR1 SGHDT and CDR2 YYEEEE. Trimming took off 0 bases at V and 0 bases at J, with 10 bases between the two ends. CDR3 region: CASSLVPTSSYEQYF. CDR3 in DNA: TGTGCCAGCAGCTTGGTCCCCACAAGCTCCTACGAGCAGTACTTC. The full variable domain, its missing parts supplied by reference TRBV5-6 and TRBJ2-7, is DAGVTQSPTHLIKTRGQQVTLRCSPKSGHDTVSWYQQALGQGPQFIFQYYEEEERQRGNFPDRFSGHQFPNYSSELNVNALLLGDSALYLCASSLVPTSSYEQYFGPGTRLTVT.

The chain employs TRBV11-2 and TRBJ2-7; 10 positions match TRBD1. Germline V gene data show CDR1 as SGHAT and CDR2 as FQNNGV. The CDR3 has 14 residues. V was clipped by 5 bases and J by 5 bases; unmatched bases: 6. This CDR3 reads CASSLGTGADEQYF. CDR3 DNA: TGTGCCAGCAGCCTCGGGACAGGGGCCGACGAGCAGTACTTC.

The chain couples TRBV29-1 to TRBJ2-5; D is possibly TRBD1 (5 bases). Germline V gene lookup returns CDR1 SQVTM and CDR2 ANQGSEA. This CDR3 contains 12 residues. The ends were cut back, 4 bases at V and 3 bases at J, with 9 bases in the middle. Here the CDR3 DNA reads TGCAGCGTTGTAAGGGGTGAAGAGACCCAGTACTTC. This sequence encodes CSVVRGEETQYF.

The chain employs TRBV25-1 and TRBJ2-5, with 9 bases matching TRBD2. The J call may be mistaken, given a closer DNA end match to TRBJ2-7. Germline values: CDR1 MGHDK, CDR2 SYGVNS. The CDR3 has 16 residues. CDR3 nucleotides: TGTGCCAGCAGTCCTCCCGGGGACGGGACTAGCCACGAGCAGTACTTC. It is translated as CASSPPGDGTSHEQYF.

This clone is a singleton in its sample. The V and J genes are TRBV6-4 and TRBJ1-5; D not resolved. The germline V gene encodes CDR1 MRHNA and CDR2 SNTAGT. Trimming took off 4 bases at V and 7 bases at J, with 14 bases between the two ends. This CDR3 region has 14 residues. CDR3: CASSATHGVQPQHF. In DNA, the CDR3 is TGTGCCAGCAGTGCAACCCACGGGGTGCAGCCCCAGCATTTT.

V and J are TRBV21-1 and TRBJ2-7; the table's TRBD1 call for D was not verified on the DNA. TRBV21-1 is a pseudogene locus. The CDR3 loop spans 15 amino acids. The DNA for the CDR3 is TGTGCCAGCAGCAACAGAGGGACAGATCCTTACGAGCAGTACTTC. Translation gives CASSNRGTDPYEQYF.

The V call is TRBV9, the J call TRBJ1-1, with D possibly matching TRBD1 (6 bases). The CDR3 covers 16 residues. In germline, CDR1 is SGDLS, CDR2 YYNGEE. V lost 4 bases to trimming and J lost 2 bases, with 18 bases between them. The DNA for the CDR3 is TGTGCCAGCAGCCAGAATTGGCGGACAGCTAACACTGAAGCTTTCTTT. Protein: CASSQNWRTANTEAFF.

This chain links TRBV27 with TRBJ1-6, with unresolved D. The ends were cut back, 2 bases at V and 6 bases at J, with 11 bases in the middle. Germline V gene sequence: CDR1 MNHEY, CDR2 SMNVEV (reference sequence). This CDR3 spans 15 amino acids. This CDR3 is CASSLRALSNSPLHF. Written as DNA, the CDR3 is TGTGCCAGCAGTTTAAGAGCCTTATCTAATTCACCCCTCCACTTT.

The chain employs TRBV13 and TRBJ2-1, with 13 positions matching TRBD2. Germline V lookup: CDR1 PRHDT, CDR2 FYEKMQ (reference sequence). This CDR3 region has 18 residues. V lost 4 bases and J lost 0; bases outside the gene matches: 6. The CDR3 coding sequence is TGTGCCAGCAGCTCCGGACTAGCGGGGGCACACTCCTACAATGAGCAGTTCTTC. This codes for CASSSGLAGAHSYNEQFF.

This clone was observed a handful of times. The CDR3 sequence is CASSLRTSGGDEQFF. The CDR3 DNA is TGTGCCAGCAGCCTTCGGACTAGCGGGGGGGATGAGCAGTTCTTC. This chain uses TRBV7-9 with TRBJ2-1, with 15 bases matching TRBD2. Germline trimming cut 5 bases from V and 8 bases from J; bases unmatched to any gene: 4. The CDR3 runs 15 residues. CDR1 is SEHNR, CDR2 FQNEAQ, per germline (reference sequence).

The chain has TRBV6-1 and TRBJ2-7; the match to TRBD1 covers 10 bases. With 2 bases clipped from V and 2 bases from J, the junction kept 6 bases outside the gene matches. Germline V gene data show CDR1 as MNHNS and CDR2 as SASEGT. This CDR3 spans 16 amino acids. DNA of the CDR3: TGTGCCAGCAGTGAATTTGGGACAGGGGTGGCCTACGAGCAGTACTTC. Translation gives CASSEFGTGVAYEQYF.

This clone showed up just once. The rearrangement joins TRBV30 to TRBJ2-1; 9 positions agree with TRBD2. The CDR3 has 13 amino acids. The ends lost 4 bases at V and 5 bases at J; junction bases unmatched: 3. CDR1 is GTSNPN, CDR2 SVGIG, per germline (reference sequence). The CDR3 here is CAWNLAGHNEQFF. CDR3 DNA sequence: TGTGCCTGGAATCTAGCGGGGCACAATGAGCAGTTCTTC. Looking up the rest from reference TRBV30 and TRBJ2-1 gives the full variable domain: SQTIHQWPATLVQPVGSPLSLECTVEGTSNPNLYWYRQAAGRGLQLLFYSVGIGQISSEVPQNLSASRPQDRQFILSSKKLLLSDSGFYLCAWNLAGHNEQFFGPGTRLTVL.